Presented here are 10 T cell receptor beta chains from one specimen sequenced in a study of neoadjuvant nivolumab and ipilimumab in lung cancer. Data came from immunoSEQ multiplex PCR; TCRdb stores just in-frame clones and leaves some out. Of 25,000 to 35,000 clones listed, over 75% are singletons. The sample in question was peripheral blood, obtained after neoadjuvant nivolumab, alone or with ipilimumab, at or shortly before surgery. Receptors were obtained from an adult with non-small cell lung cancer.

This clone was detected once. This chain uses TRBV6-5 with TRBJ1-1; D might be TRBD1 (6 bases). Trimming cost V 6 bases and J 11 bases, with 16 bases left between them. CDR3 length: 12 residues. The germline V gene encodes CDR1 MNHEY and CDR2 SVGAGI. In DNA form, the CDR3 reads TGTGCCAGCAGCCTTGGGGGGGGCTGGGCTTTCTTT. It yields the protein CASSLGGGWAFF.

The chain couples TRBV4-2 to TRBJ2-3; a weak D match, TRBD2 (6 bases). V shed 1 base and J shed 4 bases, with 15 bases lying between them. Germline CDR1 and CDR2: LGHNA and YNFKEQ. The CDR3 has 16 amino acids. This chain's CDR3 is CASSQGRLGGADTQYF. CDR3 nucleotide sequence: TGTGCCAGCAGCCAAGGTAGACTTGGCGGGGCAGATACGCAGTATTTT.

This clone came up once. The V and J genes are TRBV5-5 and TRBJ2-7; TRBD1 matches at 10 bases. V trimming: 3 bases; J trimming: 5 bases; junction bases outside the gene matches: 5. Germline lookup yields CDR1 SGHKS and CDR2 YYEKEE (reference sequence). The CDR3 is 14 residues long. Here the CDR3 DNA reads TGTGCCAGCAGCTCCGGGACAGGGGACGACGAGCAGTACTTC. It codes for CASSSGTGDDEQYF.

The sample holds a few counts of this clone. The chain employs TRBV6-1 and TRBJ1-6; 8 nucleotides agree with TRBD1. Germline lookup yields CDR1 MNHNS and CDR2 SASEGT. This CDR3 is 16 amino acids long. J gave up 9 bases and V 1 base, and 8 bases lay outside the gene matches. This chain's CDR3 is CASSEGTGLPGSPLHF. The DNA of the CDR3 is TGTGCCAGCAGTGAAGGGACAGGGCTGCCAGGTTCACCCCTCCACTTT.

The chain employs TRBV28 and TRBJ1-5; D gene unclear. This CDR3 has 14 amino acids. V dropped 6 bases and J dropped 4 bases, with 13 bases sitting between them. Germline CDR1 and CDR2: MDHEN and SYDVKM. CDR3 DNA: TGTGCCAGCAGCCCTCGGCATGGGAATCAGCCCCAGCATTTT. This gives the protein CASSPRHGNQPQHF.

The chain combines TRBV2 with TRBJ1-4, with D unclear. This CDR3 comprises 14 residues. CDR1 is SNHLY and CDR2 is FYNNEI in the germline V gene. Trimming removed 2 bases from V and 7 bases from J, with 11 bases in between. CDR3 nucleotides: TGTGCCAGCAGTGAAAGAGGCCCTACTGAAAAACTGTTTTTT. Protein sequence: CASSERGPTEKLFF.

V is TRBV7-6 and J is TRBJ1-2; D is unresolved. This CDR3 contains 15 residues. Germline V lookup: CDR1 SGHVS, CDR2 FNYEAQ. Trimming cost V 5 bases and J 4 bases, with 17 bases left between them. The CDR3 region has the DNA TGTGCCAGCAGCCGAGTATTGGGAATCCCCTATGGCTACACCTTC. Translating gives CASSRVLGIPYGYTF. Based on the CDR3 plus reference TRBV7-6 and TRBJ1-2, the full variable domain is GAGVSQSPRYKVTKRGQDVALRCDPISGHVSLYWYRQALGQGPEFLTYFNYEAQQDKSGLPNDRFSAERPEGSISTLTIQRTEQRDSAMYRCASSRVLGIPYGYTFGSGTRLTVV.

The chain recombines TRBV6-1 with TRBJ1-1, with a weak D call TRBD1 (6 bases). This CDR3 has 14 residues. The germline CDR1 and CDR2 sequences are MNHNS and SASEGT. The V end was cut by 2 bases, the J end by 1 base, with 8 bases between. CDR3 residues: CASSETGRNTEAFF. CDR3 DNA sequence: TGTGCCAGCAGTGAAACAGGGCGGAACACTGAAGCTTTCTTT.

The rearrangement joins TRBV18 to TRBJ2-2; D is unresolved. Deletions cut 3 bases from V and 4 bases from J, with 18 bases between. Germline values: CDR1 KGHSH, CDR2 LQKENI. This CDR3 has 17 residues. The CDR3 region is CASSPTLGPSSTGELFF. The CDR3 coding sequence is TGTGCCAGCTCACCTACCCTCGGGCCCTCGAGCACCGGGGAGCTGTTTTTT.

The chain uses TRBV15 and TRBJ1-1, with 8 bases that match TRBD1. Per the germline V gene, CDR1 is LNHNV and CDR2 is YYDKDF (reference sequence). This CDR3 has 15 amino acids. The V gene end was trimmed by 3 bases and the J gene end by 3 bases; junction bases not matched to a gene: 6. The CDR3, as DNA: TGTGCCACCAGCAGCAGGACAGGGCGGGACACTGAAGCTTTCTTT. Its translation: CATSSRTGRDTEAFF.